These 19 T cell receptor beta chains originate from one sample sequenced in a study of cytomegalovirus exposure and HLA in healthy donors. PCR employed 60 Vbeta and 13 Jbeta primers. Sequenced by immunoSEQ multiplex PCR; TCRdb stores in-frame clones only, minus some. The top ten clones hold 1.5% to 1.8% of a sample with 150,000 or so clones, just over 75% of them seen once. Sequenced sample: PBMCs. The receptors derive from a man aged 40-49 years in good health and CMV-seronegative.

The chain recombines TRBV5-4 with TRBJ2-5; 8 bases line up with TRBD1. The CDR3 consists of 13 residues. Germline lookup yields CDR1 SGHNT and CDR2 YYREEE (reference sequence). The V gene end was trimmed by 4 bases and the J gene end by 5 bases; junction bases not matched to a gene: 4. The CDR3 DNA sequence: TGTGCCAGCAGCCTGGACAGGGTTGAGACCCAGTACTTC. Protein sequence: CASSLDRVETQYF. The variable domain in full, with the rest retrieved from reference TRBV5-4 and TRBJ2-5, is ETGVTQSPTHLIKTRGQQVTLRCSSQSGHNTVSWYQQALGQGPQFIFQYYREEENGRGNFPPRFSGLQFPNYSSELNVNALELDDSALYLCASSLDRVETQYFGPGTRLLVL.

The chain carries TRBV11-2 and TRBJ2-2; D gene uncertain. The CDR3 is 14 residues long. V was trimmed by 3 bases and J by 8 bases, leaving 13 bases between them. Germline V lookup: CDR1 SGHAT, CDR2 FQNNGV. CDR3 region: CASSFPPPVGELFF. Here the CDR3 DNA reads TGTGCCAGCAGCTTCCCCCCCCCTGTGGGGGAGCTGTTTTTT.

This sequence joins TRBV10-1 and TRBJ2-7; D unclear. Trimming took off 4 bases at V and 8 bases at J, with 9 bases between the two ends. The V gene's germline CDR1 is WNHNN and CDR2 SYGVQD (reference sequence). The CDR3 loop spans 11 amino acids. CDR3 amino acids: CASSGALKQYV. The CDR3 bases are TGCGCCAGCAGTGGGGCACTTAAGCAGTACGTC.

The V call is TRBV2, the J call TRBJ2-3, with TRBD2 as a possible D gene (6 bases). The V end was cut by 7 bases, the J end by 1 base, with 12 bases between. From germline, CDR1 is SNHLY and CDR2 FYNNEI. The CDR3 runs to 14 residues. The CDR3 region is CASNRGGGTDTQYF. The CDR3 DNA reads as TGTGCCAGCAATAGGGGAGGTGGCACAGATACGCAGTATTTT.

There are a few counts of this clone. This chain uses TRBV7-2 with TRBJ2-5; 8 bases match TRBD1. The J call may be faulty, since TRBJ2-7 better matches the DNA end. In germline, CDR1 is SGHTA, CDR2 FQGNSA. This CDR3 spans 15 amino acids. CDR3 sequence: CASSLRTGPSYEQYF. The DNA of the CDR3 is TGTGCCAGCAGCTTGAGGACAGGGCCCTCCTACGAGCAGTACTTC.

In nucleotides, the CDR3 is TGTGCCAGCAGTCCTCTCTGGGGGGGGAGCACAGATACGCAGTATTTT. This translates into CASSPLWGGSTDTQYF. V usage is TRBV28 and J usage is TRBJ2-3, with 7 bases lining up with TRBD2. Germline CDR1 and CDR2: MDHEN and SYDVKM. The CDR3 covers 16 residues. V was clipped by 5 bases and J by 0 bases; unmatched bases: 8.

This clone was counted a few times. The rearrangement links TRBV4-2 to TRBJ2-3; weak D call: TRBD1 (5 bases). Trimming shortened V by 5 bases and J by 3 bases, and 9 bases separated the two germline ends. Germline lookup yields CDR1 LGHNA and CDR2 YNFKEQ. The CDR3 is made up of 13 amino acids. This CDR3 is CASSADTTDTQYF. The CDR3 region has the DNA TGTGCCAGCAGCGCGGACACAACAGATACGCAGTATTTT.

The chain uses TRBV15 and TRBJ2-1; a weak D match, TRBD2 (5 bases). This CDR3 is 17 amino acids long. V was clipped by 1 base and J by 0 bases, with 13 bases between them. Germline values: CDR1 LNHNV, CDR2 YYDKDF (reference sequence). DNA for the CDR3: TGTGCCACCAGCAGAGGGCTAGCTCAGAGCTCCTACAATGAGCAGTTCTTC. Its protein is CATSRGLAQSSYNEQFF.

This clone is a singleton in its sample. The chain uses TRBV11-1 and TRBJ1-1, with D hard to call. The CDR3 totals 13 residues. Germline V gene data show CDR1 as SGHAT and CDR2 as FQDESV (reference sequence). Deletions cut 2 bases from V and 0 bases from J, with 4 bases between. CDR3 bases: TGTGCCAGCAGCTTATATATGAACACTGAAGCTTTCTTT. Its translation: CASSLYMNTEAFF. Full variable domain (missing parts from reference TRBV11-1 and TRBJ1-1): EAEVAQSPRYKITEKSQAVAFWCDPISGHATLYWYRQILGQGPELLVQFQDESVVDDSQLPKDRFSAERLKGVDSTLKIQPAELGDSAMYLCASSLYMNTEAFFGQGTRLTVV.

DNA of the CDR3: TGTGCCAGCAAGTCCTATATGGAGACCCAGTACTTC. This gives the protein CASKSYMETQYF. This chain joins TRBV7-6 and TRBJ2-5; D not resolved. The CDR3 consists of 12 residues. The V end lost 7 bases, the J end lost 5 bases, and 11 bases lay between the germline ends. The V gene's germline CDR1 is SGHVS and CDR2 FNYEAQ.

The chain uses TRBV27 and TRBJ1-5; 7 bases are shared with TRBD1. Germline V CDR1 and CDR2: MNHEY, SMNVEV (reference sequence). Losses at the gene ends were 6 bases for V and 2 bases for J; bases not matched to a gene: 7. This CDR3 spans 15 amino acids. For the CDR3, the DNA is TGTGCCAGCAGAATTACAGGGGCCCGCAATCAGCCCCAGCATTTT. Translation gives CASRITGARNQPQHF.

This chain connects TRBV27 to TRBJ2-5, with 10 bases identical to TRBD1. The DNA end is a closer match to TRBJ2-7, so the J assignment may be wrong. Looked up from germline, CDR1 is MNHEY and CDR2 is SMNVEV (reference sequence). The CDR3 is made up of 15 amino acids. CDR3 nucleotide sequence: TGTGCCAGCAGTGTTAGGTGGACAGGGGGCTACGAGCAGTACTTC. Residues: CASSVRWTGGYEQYF.

This sequence joins TRBV19 and TRBJ1-1; TRBD1 matches 7 bases. V shed 6 bases and J 0 bases; nucleotides not matched to a gene: 10. Germline assignment: CDR1 LNHDA and CDR2 SQIVND (reference sequence). The CDR3 loop spans 16 amino acids. The CDR3 DNA is TGTGCCAGTAGCCCTATTGGGACAGCTTTGAACACTGAAGCTTTCTTT. Amino acid sequence: CASSPIGTALNTEAFF.

The chain has TRBV7-9 and TRBJ2-3; the D gene is possibly TRBD2 (6 bases). This CDR3 has 17 amino acids. The germline gives CDR1 SEHNR, CDR2 FQNEAQ (reference sequence). Between the trimmed V and J ends, which lost 5 bases and 0 bases, there was a span of 18 bases. CDR3 nucleotides: TGTGCCAGCAGCCACGGGACTCTAATTCCTAGCACAGATACGCAGTATTTT. Protein: CASSHGTLIPSTDTQYF. The complete variable domain, with remaining parts taken from reference TRBV7-9 and TRBJ2-3, reads DTGVSQNPRHKITKRGQNVTFRCDPISEHNRLYWYRQTLGQGPEFLTYFQNEAQLEKSRLLSDRFSAERPKGSFSTLEIQRTEQGDSAMYLCASSHGTLIPSTDTQYFGPGTRLTVL.

The chain couples TRBV5-5 to TRBJ1-2; perhaps TRBD1 as D (5 bases). The CDR3 consists of 15 residues. CDR1 SGHKS and CDR2 YYEKEE come from the germline V gene (reference sequence). The germline V and J ends were trimmed by 0 bases and 8 bases, with 17 bases remaining between them. CDR3 bases: TGTGCCAGCAGCTTGGGGTCAGGGCTTACCTTAGGCTACACCTTC. It is translated as CASSLGSGLTLGYTF.

This clone occurred a few times. The chain is built from TRBV7-9 and TRBJ1-1; no clear D. CDR3 length: 14 amino acids. Germline CDR1 reads SEHNR; CDR2 reads FQNEAQ (reference sequence). The germline V and J ends were trimmed by 6 bases and 1 base, with 12 bases remaining between them. The CDR3 sequence: CASRPETPNTEAFF. As DNA, the CDR3 is TGTGCCAGCAGACCGGAGACCCCGAACACTGAAGCTTTCTTT.

The chain recombines TRBV5-1 with TRBJ2-1, with a tentative D call TRBD2 (5 bases). The CDR3 has 13 amino acids. V shed 0 bases and J shed 15 bases, with 16 bases lying between them. Per the germline V gene, CDR1 is SGHRS and CDR2 is YFSETQ. The CDR3, as DNA: TGCGCCAGCAGCTTGGGGGTCGGAGGAAGTCGGTTCTTC. Translating gives CASSLGVGGSRFF.

This rearrangement joins TRBV30 to TRBJ1-6, with 8 positions matching TRBD1. V lost 1 base to trimming and J lost 7 bases; unmatched junction nucleotides: 3. Looked up from germline, CDR1 is GTSNPN and CDR2 is SVGIG (reference sequence). The CDR3 totals 14 residues. The CDR3 region is CAWSGNRGNSPLHF. The CDR3 DNA sequence: TGTGCCTGGAGTGGAAACAGGGGGAATTCACCCCTCCACTTT. The full variable domain, in which reference TRBV30 and TRBJ1-6 provide the parts outside the CDR3, is SQTIHQWPATLVQPVGSPLSLECTVEGTSNPNLYWYRQAAGRGLQLLFYSVGIGQISSEVPQNLSASRPQDRQFILSSKKLLLSDSGFYLCAWSGNRGNSPLHFGNGTRLTVT.

This chain connects TRBV5-8 to TRBJ1-5, with D hard to call. Germline values: CDR1 SGHTS, CDR2 YDEGEE. The CDR3 loop spans 13 amino acids. The V end was cut by 2 bases, the J end by 3 bases, with 6 bases between. The CDR3 DNA follows: TGTGCCAGCAGCTTCGGACTCAATCAGCCCCAGCATTTT. It codes for CASSFGLNQPQHF. Full variable domain (missing parts from reference TRBV5-8 and TRBJ1-5): EAGVTQSPTHLIKTRGQQATLRCSPISGHTSVYWYQQALGLGLQFLLWYDEGEERNRGNFPPRFSGRQFPNYSSELNVNALELEDSALYLCASSFGLNQPQHFGDGTRLSIL.